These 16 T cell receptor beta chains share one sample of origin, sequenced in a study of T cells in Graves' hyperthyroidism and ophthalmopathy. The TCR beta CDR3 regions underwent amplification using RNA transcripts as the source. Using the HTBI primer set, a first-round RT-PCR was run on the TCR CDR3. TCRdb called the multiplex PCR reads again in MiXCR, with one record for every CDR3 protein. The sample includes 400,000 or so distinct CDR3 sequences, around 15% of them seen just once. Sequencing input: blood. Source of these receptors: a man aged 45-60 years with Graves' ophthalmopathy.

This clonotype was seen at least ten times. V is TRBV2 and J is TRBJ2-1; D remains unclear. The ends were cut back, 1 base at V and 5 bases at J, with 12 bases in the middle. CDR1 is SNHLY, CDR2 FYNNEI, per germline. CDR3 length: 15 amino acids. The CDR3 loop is CASSEVLVTNNEQFF. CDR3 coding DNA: TGTGCCAGCAGTGAAGTATTAGTTACAAACAATGAGCAGTTCTTC.

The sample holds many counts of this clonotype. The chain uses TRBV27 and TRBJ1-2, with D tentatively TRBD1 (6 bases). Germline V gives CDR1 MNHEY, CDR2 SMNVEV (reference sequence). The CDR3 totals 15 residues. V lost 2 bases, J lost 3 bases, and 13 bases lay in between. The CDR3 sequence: CASSLKGTGHYGYTF. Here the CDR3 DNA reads TGTGCCAGCAGTTTAAAGGGAACAGGGCACTATGGCTACACCTTC.

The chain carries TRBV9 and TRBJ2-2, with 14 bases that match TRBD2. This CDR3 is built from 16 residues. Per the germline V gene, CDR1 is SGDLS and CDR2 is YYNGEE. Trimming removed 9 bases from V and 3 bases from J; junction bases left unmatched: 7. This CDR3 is CAIKTSGRDDTGELFF. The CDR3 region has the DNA TGTGCCATCAAGACTAGCGGGAGGGATGACACCGGGGAGCTGTTTTTT.

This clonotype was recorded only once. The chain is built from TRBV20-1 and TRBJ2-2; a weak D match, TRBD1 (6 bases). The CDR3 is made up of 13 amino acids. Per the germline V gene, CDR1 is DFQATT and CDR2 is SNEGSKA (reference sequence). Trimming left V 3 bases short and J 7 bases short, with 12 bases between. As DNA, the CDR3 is TGCAGTGCTAGCAGGGGCTATGGCGGGGAGCTGTTTTTT. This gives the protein CSASRGYGGELFF.

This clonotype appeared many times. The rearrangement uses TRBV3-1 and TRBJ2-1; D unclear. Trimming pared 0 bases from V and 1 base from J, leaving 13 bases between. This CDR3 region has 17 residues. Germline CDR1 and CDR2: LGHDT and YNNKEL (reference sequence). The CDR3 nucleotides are TGTGCCAGCAGCCAAGATGTAGGGCTTAGGTCCTACAATGAGCAGTTCTTC. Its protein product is CASSQDVGLRSYNEQFF.

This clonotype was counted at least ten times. This CDR3 is CASRQGGENIQYF. The DNA for the CDR3 is TGTGCCAGCAGGCAGGGAGGAGAAAACATTCAGTACTTC. The chain uses TRBV12-3 or TRBV12-4 and TRBJ2-4, with D possibly being TRBD2 (6 bases). There are 13 residues in the CDR3. V was cut by 6 bases and J by 5 bases, with 11 bases left in between.

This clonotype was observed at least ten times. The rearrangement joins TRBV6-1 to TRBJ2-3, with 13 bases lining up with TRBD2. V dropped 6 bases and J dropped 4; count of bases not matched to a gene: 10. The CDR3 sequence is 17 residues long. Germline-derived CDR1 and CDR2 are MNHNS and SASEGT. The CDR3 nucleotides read TGTGCCAGCAGAGCTCCACTAGCGGGAGGGCCGTCAGATACGCAGTATTTT. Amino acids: CASRAPLAGGPSDTQYF.

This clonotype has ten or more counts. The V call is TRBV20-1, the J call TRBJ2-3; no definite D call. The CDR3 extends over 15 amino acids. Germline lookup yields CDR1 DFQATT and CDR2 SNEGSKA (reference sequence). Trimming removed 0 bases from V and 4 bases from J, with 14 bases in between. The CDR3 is CSAREVSGFADTQYF. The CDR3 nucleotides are TGCAGTGCTAGAGAAGTATCTGGGTTTGCAGATACGCAGTATTTT.

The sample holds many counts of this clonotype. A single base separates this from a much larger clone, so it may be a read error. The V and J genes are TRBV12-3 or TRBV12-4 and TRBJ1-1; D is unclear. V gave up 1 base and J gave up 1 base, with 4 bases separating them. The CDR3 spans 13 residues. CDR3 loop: CASSLDENTEAFF. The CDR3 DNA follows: TGTGCCAGCAGTTTAGACGAGAACACTGAAGCTTTCTTT.

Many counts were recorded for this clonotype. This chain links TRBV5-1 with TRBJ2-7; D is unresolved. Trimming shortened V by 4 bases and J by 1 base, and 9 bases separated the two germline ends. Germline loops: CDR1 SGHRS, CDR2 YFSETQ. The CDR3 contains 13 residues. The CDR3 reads CASSRPPSYEQYF. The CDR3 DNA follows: TGCGCCAGCAGCCGGCCCCCTTCCTACGAGCAGTACTTC.

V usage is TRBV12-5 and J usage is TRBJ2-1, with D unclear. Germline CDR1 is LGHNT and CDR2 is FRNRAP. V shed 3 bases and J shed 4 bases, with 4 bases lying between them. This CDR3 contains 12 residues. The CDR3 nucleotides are TGTGCTAGTGGTTTACGGTACAATGAGCAGTTCTTC. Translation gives CASGLRYNEQFF.

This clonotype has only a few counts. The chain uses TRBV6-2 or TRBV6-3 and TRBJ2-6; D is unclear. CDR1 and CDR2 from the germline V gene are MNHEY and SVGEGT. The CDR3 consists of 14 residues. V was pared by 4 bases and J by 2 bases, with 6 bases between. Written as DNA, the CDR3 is TGTGCCAGCAGTTTTAGTGCTGGGGCCAACGTCCTGACTTTC. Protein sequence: CASSFSAGANVLTF.

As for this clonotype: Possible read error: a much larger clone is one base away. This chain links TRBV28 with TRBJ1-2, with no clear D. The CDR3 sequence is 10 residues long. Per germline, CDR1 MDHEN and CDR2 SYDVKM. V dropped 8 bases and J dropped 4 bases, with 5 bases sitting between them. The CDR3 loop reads CASGSYGYTF. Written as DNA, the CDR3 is TGTGCCAGCGGGAGCTATGGCTACACCTTC.

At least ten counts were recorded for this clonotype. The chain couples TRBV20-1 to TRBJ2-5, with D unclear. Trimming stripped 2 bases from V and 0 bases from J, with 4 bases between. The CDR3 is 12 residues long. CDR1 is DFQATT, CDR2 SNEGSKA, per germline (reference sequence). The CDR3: CSARHHQETQYF. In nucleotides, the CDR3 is TGCAGTGCTAGACATCACCAAGAGACCCAGTACTTC.

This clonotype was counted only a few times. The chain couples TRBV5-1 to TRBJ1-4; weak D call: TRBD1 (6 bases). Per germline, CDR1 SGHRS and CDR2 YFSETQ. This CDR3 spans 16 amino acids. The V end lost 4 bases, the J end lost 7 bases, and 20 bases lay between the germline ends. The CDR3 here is CASSPQPQGRGEKLFF. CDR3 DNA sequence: TGCGCCAGCAGCCCCCAGCCCCAGGGGCGAGGTGAAAAACTGTTTTTT.

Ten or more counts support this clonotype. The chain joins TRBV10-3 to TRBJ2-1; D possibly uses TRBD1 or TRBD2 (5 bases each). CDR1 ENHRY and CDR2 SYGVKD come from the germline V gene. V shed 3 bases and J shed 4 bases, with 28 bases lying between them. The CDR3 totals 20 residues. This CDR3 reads CAISDEAASLRGAEYNEQFF. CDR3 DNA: TGTGCCATCAGTGATGAGGCCGCGTCATTGAGAGGGGCCGAGTACAATGAGCAGTTCTTC.